These 5 T cell receptor beta chains were all obtained from the same sample, sequenced in a study of T-cell memory formation after mild COVID-19. Each CDR3 protein gets one entry after TCRdb re-called the 5' RACE reads with MiXCR. The sample includes around 510,000 distinct CDR3 sequences, about 20% of them seen just once. Sequenced sample: PBMCs or a T cell subset sorted from them (not recorded which). These receptors all come from an adult woman who had mild COVID-19 (a few samples of this study predate the infection). Cell type and time point are not known.

This chain connects TRBV4-3 to TRBJ1-5; D remains unclear. The V gene lost 0 bases and the J gene lost 3 bases, with 6 bases spanning the gap. The CDR3 extends over 14 amino acids. Germline V gene data show CDR1 as LGHNA and CDR2 as YSLEER. This CDR3 is CASSQDRANQPQHF. The CDR3 nucleotides read TGCGCCAGCAGCCAAGACCGGGCCAATCAGCCCCAGCATTTT.

V and J are TRBV4-3 and TRBJ2-7, with 12 positions matching TRBD1. CDR1 is LGHNA and CDR2 is YSLEER in the germline V gene. Trimming removed 4 bases from V and 5 bases from J; junction bases left unmatched: 9. The CDR3 is 16 amino acids. The CDR3 region has the DNA TGCGCCAGCAGCCTCACCGGGACAGGGGGCTTCCACGAGCAGTACTTC. It is translated as CASSLTGTGGFHEQYF.

This clonotype was seen a few times. The chain carries TRBV3-1 and TRBJ1-6, with D uncertain. This CDR3 contains 14 residues. Germline V lookup: CDR1 LGHDT, CDR2 YNNKEL (reference sequence). The germline V and J ends were trimmed by 6 bases and 0 bases, with 6 bases remaining between them. The CDR3 nucleotides are TGTGCCAGCAGGCTAGGCTCCTATAATTCACCCCTCCACTTT. Translation gives CASRLGSYNSPLHF.

This chain connects TRBV12-3 or TRBV12-4 to TRBJ1-5, with a tentative D call TRBD1 (5 bases). The CDR3 sequence is 14 residues long. V was cut by 6 bases and J by 5 bases, with 14 bases left in between. DNA of the CDR3: TGTGCCAGCAGCCGGGGCAGAAACCATCAGCCCCAGCATTTT. This gives the protein CASSRGRNHQPQHF.

There are a few counts of this clonotype. V usage is TRBV3-1 and J usage is TRBJ2-5, with unresolved D. CDR1 and CDR2 from the germline V gene are LGHDT and YNNKEL (reference sequence). This CDR3 contains 13 residues. V was shortened by 4 bases and J by 7 bases, with 13 bases between the two germline ends. In DNA form, the CDR3 reads TGTGCCAGCAGCCGAGCGCTGGGGTCGACCCAGTACTTC. This codes for CASSRALGSTQYF.